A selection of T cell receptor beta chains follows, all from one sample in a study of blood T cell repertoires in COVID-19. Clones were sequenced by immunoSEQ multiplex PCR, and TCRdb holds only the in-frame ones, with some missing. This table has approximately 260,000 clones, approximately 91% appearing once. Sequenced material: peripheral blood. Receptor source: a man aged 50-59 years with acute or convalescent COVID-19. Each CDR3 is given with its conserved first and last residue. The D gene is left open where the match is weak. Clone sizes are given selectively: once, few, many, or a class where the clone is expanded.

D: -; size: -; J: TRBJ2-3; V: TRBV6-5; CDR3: CASRTLTDTQYF; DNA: TGTGCCAGCAGGACACTCACAGATACGCAGTATTTT
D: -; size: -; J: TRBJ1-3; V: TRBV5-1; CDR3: CASSLGPGGNTIYF; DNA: TGCGCCAGCAGCTTGGGACCAGGGGGAAACACCATATATTTT
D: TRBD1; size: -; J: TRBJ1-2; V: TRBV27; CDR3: CASSPTRQGANGYTF; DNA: TGTGCCAGCAGCCCTACCCGACAGGGGGCGAATGGCTACACCTTC
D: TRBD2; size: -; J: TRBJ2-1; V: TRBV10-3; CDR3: CAISGSAMTGGANLAEQFF; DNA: TGTGCCATCAGTGGGAGCGCTATGACGGGGGGGGCCAATCTGGCTGAGCAGTTCTTC
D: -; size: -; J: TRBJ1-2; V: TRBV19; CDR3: CASSIRGNRNYGYTF; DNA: TGTGCCAGTAGTATCCGGGGGAATCGGAACTATGGCTACACCTTC
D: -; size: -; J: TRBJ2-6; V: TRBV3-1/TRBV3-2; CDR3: CASSSPGGGANVLTF; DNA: TGTGCCAGCAGCAGTCCCGGGGGTGGGGCCAACGTCCTGACTTTC
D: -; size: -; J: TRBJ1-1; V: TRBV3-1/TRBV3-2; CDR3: CASSQGRLTEAFF; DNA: TGTGCCAGCAGCCAAGGGAGGTTGACTGAAGCTTTCTTT
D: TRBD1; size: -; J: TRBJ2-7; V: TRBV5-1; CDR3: CASSLGSGGKDEQYF; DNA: TGCGCCAGCAGCTTGGGGTCAGGGGGCAAGGACGAGCAGTACTTC
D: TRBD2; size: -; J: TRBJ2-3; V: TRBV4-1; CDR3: CASSRYGTSNKDTQYF; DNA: TGCGCCAGCAGCCGATACGGGACTAGCAATAAAGATACGCAGTATTTT
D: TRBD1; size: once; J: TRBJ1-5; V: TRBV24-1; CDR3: CATSDSRTGGQPQHF; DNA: TGTGCCACCAGTGATTCGAGAACAGGGGGTCAGCCCCAGCATTTT